Listed below are T cell receptor beta chains from one sample, sequenced in a study of shared clonotypes between healthy human individuals. The assay was immunoSEQ multiplex PCR, and TCRdb's table has in-frame clones only and misses some. Of 800,000 to 1,200,000 clones in the sample, 78% are singletons; the top ten hold approximately 0.56%. Sequencing was carried out using memory CD4+ T cells from PBMCs. The receptors derive from a man between 18 and 35 years old in good health. Some clones in this sample may be carry-over from other donors' samples. The CDR3 runs from the conserved cysteine through the conserved F or W. A D gene is named only where the DNA matches it firmly. Not every row has a clone size; where given, it reads once, few, many or a size class.

>TRBJ2-7|TRBV7-8|NA|NA
TGTGCCAGCAGCTTAAAGGGGGAGTTCTACGAGCAGTACTTC
CASSLKGEFYEQYF
>TRBJ1-2|TRBV5-4|NA|NA
TGTGCCAGCAGCTTGGGAGATTCCTATGGCTACACCTTC
CASSLGDSYGYTF
>TRBJ2-5|TRBV10-1|NA|TRBD1
TGCGCCAGCAGTGAACCGGGACAGGGGAAGACCCAGTACTTC
CASSEPGQGKTQYF
>TRBJ2-1|TRBV7-3|NA|NA
TGTGCCAGCAGCCCCAGAGGGACCTCGTACAATGAGCAGTTCTTC
CASSPRGTSYNEQFF
>TRBJ2-7|TRBV27|NA|TRBD2
TGTGCCAGCAGTCCGGGACTAGCGGGAGTTTGGTACGAGCAGTACTTC
CASSPGLAGVWYEQYF
>TRBJ2-3|TRBV7-2|few|NA
TGTGCCAGCAGTAGGACTCGCACAGATACGCAGTATTTT
CASSRTRTDTQYF
>TRBJ2-5|TRBV9|NA|NA
TGTGCCAGCAGCGTGACGGACCGGCGGACCCAGTACTTC
CASSVTDRRTQYF
>TRBJ2-7|TRBV6-1|NA|TRBD2
TGTGCCAGCAGTGAGGGTCTAGCGGGAGTGTACGAGCAGTACTTC
CASSEGLAGVYEQYF
>TRBJ1-5|TRBV18|once|TRBD1
TGTGCCAGCTCCAACAGGGGTCTCAATCAGCCCCAGCATTTT
CASSNRGLNQPQHF
>TRBJ2-2|TRBV5-4|NA|NA
TGTGCCAGCAGTGGCGACAGAGGGAGCACCGGGGAGCTGTTTTTT
CASSGDRGSTGELFF
>TRBJ2-5|TRBV18|NA|NA
TGTGCCAGCTCACCACCAGGCGGTCTCCAAGAGACCCAGTACTTC
CASSPPGGLQETQYF
>TRBJ1-2|TRBV27|NA|NA
TGTGCCAGCAGTCCGTTCGTTGGACAGAGTTACTATGGCTACACCTTC
CASSPFVGQSYYGYTF
>TRBJ1-5|TRBV15|NA|NA
TGTGCCACCAGCAGAGGGCCGAATCAGCCCCAGCATTTT
CATSRGPNQPQHF
>TRBJ1-5|TRBV28|NA|NA
TGTGCCAGCAGTACCCCGGATCAGCCCCAGCATTTT
CASSTPDQPQHF
>TRBJ2-5|TRBV5-5|NA|TRBD1
TGTGCCAGCAGCGCCAGGGGGCAAGGAGAGACCCAGTACTTC
CASSARGQGETQYF
>TRBJ2-7|TRBV2|NA|TRBD1
TGTGCCAGGGGACAGTACGAGCAGTACTTC
CARGQYEQYF
>TRBJ1-2|TRBV4-1|NA|TRBD1
TGCGCCAGCAGTCCCCAGACAGGGGCCCGAGCTAACTATGGCTACACCTTC
CASSPQTGARANYGYTF
>TRBJ2-1|TRBV6-5|NA|TRBD2
TGTGCCAGCAGTTCCCCCGCGGGAGAGGGAAATGAGCAGTTCTTC
CASSSPAGEGNEQFF
>TRBJ2-3|TRBV29-1|NA|TRBD1
TGCAGCGGCACCGGGACAGGGGTAGCTAGCACAGATACGCAGTATTTT
CSGTGTGVASTDTQYF
>TRBJ1-2|TRBV5-8|NA|NA
TGTGCCAGCAGCTTTTGGGCAGCGGATAATGGCTACACCTTC
CASSFWAADNGYTF
>TRBJ2-7|TRBV7-2|once|NA
TGTGCCAGCAGCTACCCGGGCTTCCCTGGGAGCTACGAGCAGTACTTC
CASSYPGFPGSYEQYF
>TRBJ1-2|TRBV29-1|NA|NA
TGCAGCGCCGGGGACGTACGATTGGGCTACACCTTC
CSAGDVRLGYTF
>TRBJ2-1|TRBV6-6|few|NA
TGTGCCAGCAGTTACGATGGTACCAAGGGGCAGTTCTTC
CASSYDGTKGQFF
>TRBJ2-3|TRBV7-3|few|NA
TGTGCCAGCAGCCCAAGGGGCGTAGGCACAGATACGCAGTATTTT
CASSPRGVGTDTQYF
>TRBJ1-1|TRBV6-5|NA|NA
TGTGCCAGCAGGCCTCCGGGGATGGGAACTGAAGCTTTCTTT
CASRPPGMGTEAFF
>TRBJ1-5|TRBV11-2|NA|NA
TGTGCCAGCAGCTTAAACTTCGGGCAGCCCCAGCATTTT
CASSLNFGQPQHF
>TRBJ2-3|TRBV18|NA|TRBD2
TGTGCCAGCTCACGACGACTAGCGGAGGGCACAGATACGCAGTATTTT
CASSRRLAEGTDTQYF
>TRBJ2-3|TRBV7-7|NA|TRBD2
TGTGCCAGCAGTCCGGGACTAGCGGCAGTGGATACGCAGTATTTT
CASSPGLAAVDTQYF
>TRBJ1-2|TRBV6-5|NA|NA
TGTGCCAGCCAAAGGGCAGGCCATAAAGGCTACACCTTC
CASQRAGHKGYTF
>TRBJ2-6|TRBV7-6|once|NA
TGTGCCAGCAGCTTTTCTTCGGGGGCTGGGGCCAACGTCCTGACTTTC
CASSFSSGAGANVLTF
>TRBJ2-3|TRBV5-4|few|TRBD2
TGTGCCAGCAGCTCCGGGACTAGGTCAGATACGCAGTATTTT
CASSSGTRSDTQYF
>TRBJ1-5|TRBV11-2|NA|TRBD1
TGTGCCAGCAGCTCCTATGACAGGGGGGGCGGACAGCCCCAGCATTTT
CASSSYDRGGGQPQHF
>TRBJ1-2|TRBV28|NA|TRBD1
TGTGCCAGCAGGGCGAGTCGACAGGGGAGAGGTGGCTACACCTTC
CASRASRQGRGGYTF
>TRBJ2-1|TRBV15|NA|TRBD2
TGTGCCACCAGCAGAGGTCGGGGCACTAGCGGGGCGAGCTCCTACAATGAGCAGTTCTTC
CATSRGRGTSGASSYNEQFF
>TRBJ1-2|TRBV19|NA|NA
TGTGCCAGCGGTGGAACGTCCTTTTCTCGTGGCTACACCTTC
CASGGTSFSRGYTF
>TRBJ2-3|TRBV7-3|NA|TRBD2
TGTGCCAGCAGCTTAAGTGCGGGAGTAGTAAATACGCAGTATTTT
CASSLSAGVVNTQYF
>TRBJ1-2|TRBV7-8|many|NA
TGTGCCAGCAGCCCTACGGTACAGGGCCTCTATGGCTACACCTTC
CASSPTVQGLYGYTF
>TRBJ1-5|TRBV10-3|NA|NA
TGTGCCATCAGTGCGACGGATCAGCCCCAGCATTTT
CAISATDQPQHF
>TRBJ1-1|TRBV27|NA|NA
TGTGCCAGCAGTTTTGGGGGCGGGGACACTGAAGCTTTCTTT
CASSFGGGDTEAFF
>TRBJ2-7|TRBV5-5|NA|NA
TGTGCCAGCAGCTTGAACAGGGACTACGAGCAGTACTTC
CASSLNRDYEQYF
>TRBJ2-4|TRBV5-4|NA|TRBD2
TGTGCCAGCAGCCCCCGGGCAGCGGGAGCCCAAAACATTCAGTACTTC
CASSPRAAGAQNIQYF
>TRBJ1-2|TRBV2|NA|NA
TGTGCCAGCAGTCCCAAGACTAACTATGGCTACACCTTC
CASSPKTNYGYTF
>TRBJ2-7|TRBV5-4|NA|NA
TGTGCCAGCAGCTCCGGGACTTCGCCCTACGAGCAGTACTTC
CASSSGTSPYEQYF
>TRBJ2-7|TRBV7-8|NA|TRBD2
TGTGCCAGCAGCCCCCGGGAGGGTTCCTACGAGCAGTACTTC
CASSPREGSYEQYF
>TRBJ2-1|TRBV30|NA|TRBD2
TGTGCCTGGAGGGCTAGCGGGACCCTCAGAGAGCAGTTCTTC
CAWRASGTLREQFF
>TRBJ1-5|TRBV10-3|NA|NA
TGTGCCACCGCCGGGGCAGGCCTTAGCAATCAGCCCCAGCATTTT
CATAGAGLSNQPQHF
>TRBJ2-5|TRBV5-1|NA|NA
TGCGCCAGCAGCTTGGGACGACAGACACTCCAAGAGACCCAGTACTTC
CASSLGRQTLQETQYF
>TRBJ2-7|TRBV2|NA|TRBD2
TGTGCCAGCAGTGGGACTAGCGGAGGCTACGAGCAGTACTTC
CASSGTSGGYEQYF
>TRBJ2-1|TRBV29-1|NA|TRBD2
TGCAGCGCGGGGAGTGGCGGGAGCTCCTACAATGAGCAGTTCTTC
CSAGSGGSSYNEQFF
>TRBJ2-1|TRBV5-1|NA|TRBD1
TGCGCCAGTAGACCAACCGGGACAGGGGCTTACAATGAGCAGTTCTTC
CASRPTGTGAYNEQFF
>TRBJ2-3|TRBV7-8|NA|TRBD2
TGTGCCAGCAGCTTAGCGAGACTAGCGGGGTTGCAGTATTTT
CASSLARLAGLQYF
>TRBJ2-1|TRBV7-3|NA|TRBD2
TGTGCCAGCAGCTCAACAGCGGGAGGCTACAATGAGCAGTTCTTC
CASSSTAGGYNEQFF
>TRBJ1-5|TRBV28|once|TRBD1
TGTGCCAGCAGCCGTTCACAGGGGGCGGTTCAGCCCCAGCATTTT
CASSRSQGAVQPQHF
>TRBJ2-5|TRBV5-1|NA|NA
TGCGCCAGCAGCCCCCGGGAGCTAGAGACCCAGTACTTC
CASSPRELETQYF
>TRBJ2-3|TRBV7-2|once|TRBD1
TGTGCCAGCAGCCGCCACGCACGGACAGGGGGCGCGAAAGATACGCAGTATTTT
CASSRHARTGGAKDTQYF
>TRBJ2-3|TRBV21-1|NA|NA
TGTGCCAGCAGCGCCTTGGCGACTAGCGGGAACACAGATACGCAGTATTTT
CASSALATSGNTDTQYF
>TRBJ2-2|TRBV10-1|NA|TRBD2
TGCGCCAGCAGCCTACAAAGCGGGAGGTACACCGGGGAGCTGTTTTTT
CASSLQSGRYTGELFF